One and the same sample provided the 21 T cell receptor beta chains below, sequenced in a study of blood T cell repertoires in COVID-19. The assay was immunoSEQ multiplex PCR, and TCRdb's table has in-frame clones only and misses some. This table has roughly 110,000 clones, over 80% appearing once. Sequencing input: peripheral blood. The source of these receptors is a woman between 25 and 40 years old with acute or convalescent COVID-19.

The chain recombines TRBV7-9 with TRBJ1-4; maybe TRBD1 (5 bases). The length of the CDR3 is 15 residues. Germline V gives CDR1 SEHNR, CDR2 FQNEAQ (reference sequence). Trimming shortened V by 5 bases and J by 4 bases, and 14 bases separated the two germline ends. CDR3 in amino acids: CASSTTTVDNEKLFF. The CDR3 region has the DNA TGTGCCAGCAGCACTACGACAGTTGATAATGAAAAACTGTTTTTT.

This chain connects TRBV11-1 to TRBJ1-1; tentative D call: TRBD1 (6 bases). The germline V and J ends were trimmed by 2 bases and 5 bases, with 15 bases remaining between them. Germline CDR1 is SGHAT and CDR2 is FQDESV (reference sequence). The CDR3 is made up of 15 amino acids. CDR3 coding DNA: TGTGCCAGCAGCTTACAAGAGGGGGTGTGGACTGAAGCTTTCTTT. Amino acid sequence: CASSLQEGVWTEAFF.

The rearrangement joins TRBV3-1 (or the pseudogene TRBV3-2) to TRBJ1-2, with 7 bases identical to TRBD1. Per the germline V gene, CDR1 is LGHDT and CDR2 is YNNKEL (reference sequence). Germline trimming cut 4 bases from V and 8 bases from J; bases unmatched to any gene: 7. This CDR3 contains 13 residues. The CDR3 DNA follows: TGTGCCAGCAGCCCGCGGCAGGGGGGAGGCTACACCTTC. It encodes CASSPRQGGGYTF.

The rearrangement joins TRBV9 to TRBJ2-7, with 7 bases matching TRBD2. After removal of 4 bases from V and 6 bases from J, the junction contained 13 bases not matched to a gene. CDR1 SGDLS and CDR2 YYNGEE come from the germline V gene. The length of the CDR3 is 15 residues. CDR3 loop: CASSPGGGFSGEQYF. The CDR3 DNA reads as TGTGCCAGCAGCCCCGGCGGGGGATTTTCTGGCGAGCAGTACTTC. The variable domain in full, with the rest retrieved from reference TRBV9 and TRBJ2-7, is DSGVTQTPKHLITATGQRVTLRCSPRSGDLSVYWYQQSLDQGLQFLIQYYNGEERAKGNILERFSAQQFPDLHSELNLSSLELGDSALYFCASSPGGGFSGEQYFGPGTRLTVT.

This clone was picked up a small number of times. This chain connects TRBV7-9 to TRBJ2-1; 9 positions agree with TRBD1. This CDR3 is built from 17 residues. V was pared by 5 bases and J by 5 bases, with 13 bases of the junction left unmatched. Germline loops: CDR1 SEHNR, CDR2 FQNEAQ (reference sequence). Here the CDR3 DNA reads TGTGCCAGCAGCGCCGAAACAGGGGGCTTCCTAAACAATGAGCAGTTCTTC. It translates to CASSAETGGFLNNEQFF.

The table lists this clone with a few counts. The chain links TRBV30 to TRBJ1-1, with D uncertain. CDR1 is GTSNPN, CDR2 SVGIG, per germline (reference sequence). The CDR3 is made up of 11 amino acids. Trimming left V 6 bases short and J 1 base short, with 6 bases between. The DNA of the CDR3 is TGTGCCTGCGAGAGGAACACTGAAGCTTTCTTT. This encodes CACERNTEAFF.

The chain couples TRBV7-8 to TRBJ1-2, with D perhaps TRBD1 (6 bases). Germline CDR1 is SGHVS and CDR2 is FQNEAQ. This CDR3 region has 16 residues. The ends were cut back, 6 bases at V and 6 bases at J, with 23 bases in the middle. The CDR3 DNA reads as TGTGCCAGCAGTGGAAGGATAAAAACAGGGAGCGATGGCTACACCTTC. This gives the protein CASSGRIKTGSDGYTF.

This chain joins TRBV30 and TRBJ2-6; no firm D call. Trimming took 0 bases from V and 0 from J, leaving 9 bases between them. CDR1 and CDR2 from the germline V gene are GTSNPN and SVGIG (reference sequence). The CDR3 length is 16 residues. In DNA, the CDR3 is TGTGCCTGGAGTGTACTCTACCCCTCTGGGGCCAACGTCCTGACTTTC. This encodes CAWSVLYPSGANVLTF.

The V gene is TRBV4-3, the J gene TRBJ2-1, with TRBD1 identical over 7 bases. Germline loops: CDR1 LGHNA, CDR2 YSLEER. The CDR3 totals 17 residues. J lost 8 bases, V lost 0 bases, and 13 bases had no gene match. CDR3 region: CASSQDPGRQGGDEQFF. CDR3 sequence (DNA): TGCGCCAGCAGCCAAGACCCGGGGAGACAGGGTGGAGATGAGCAGTTCTTC.

The V call is TRBV9, the J call TRBJ2-5, with TRBD2 matching 7 bases. The CDR3 consists of 17 residues. Trimming cost V 2 bases and J 0 bases; bases outside gene matches: 10. The germline gives CDR1 SGDLS, CDR2 YYNGEE. The CDR3 loop reads CASSVGAAGVYQETQYF. The CDR3 nucleotides are TGTGCCAGCAGCGTCGGGGCGGCGGGAGTGTACCAAGAGACCCAGTACTTC.

The chain joins TRBV30 to TRBJ2-7; 14 bases align to TRBD2. Germline values: CDR1 GTSNPN, CDR2 SVGIG (reference sequence). The CDR3 runs to 15 residues. V lost 3 bases to trimming and J lost 3 bases; unmatched junction nucleotides: 4. The CDR3 sequence: CAWRTGTSGSYEQYF. CDR3 in DNA: TGTGCCTGGAGAACTGGGACTAGCGGGAGCTACGAGCAGTACTTC. Based on the CDR3 plus reference TRBV30 and TRBJ2-7, the full variable domain is SQTIHQWPATLVQPVGSPLSLECTVEGTSNPNLYWYRQAAGRGLQLLFYSVGIGQISSEVPQNLSASRPQDRQFILSSKKLLLSDSGFYLCAWRTGTSGSYEQYFGPGTRLTVT.

The chain joins TRBV19 to TRBJ2-2, with 12 bases aligning to TRBD2. CDR3 length equals 21 residues. The V gene end was trimmed by 6 bases and the J gene end by 6 bases; junction bases not matched to a gene: 23. CDR1 and CDR2 (germline): LNHDA, SQIVND (reference sequence). CDR3 bases: TGTGCCAGTAGCCGGCCCGACGTGGCCACGCTAGCGGGAGGGGGTGCCGGGGAGCTGTTTTTT. It translates to CASSRPDVATLAGGGAGELFF.

The CDR3 DNA reads TGTGCCAGCAACGGACAGGGACGACGTTATGGCTACACCTTC. Protein: CASNGQGRRYGYTF. The chain joins TRBV2 to TRBJ1-2; 8 bases map to TRBD1. CDR1 and CDR2 from the germline V gene are SNHLY and FYNNEI. The CDR3 contains 14 residues. The trim removed 7 bases at V and 5 bases at J, leaving 9 bases unmatched.

This chain links TRBV5-4 with TRBJ1-6; TRBD1 might be the D (5 bases). The CDR3 runs to 15 residues. Trimming pared 0 bases from V and 4 bases from J, leaving 8 bases between. Germline lookup yields CDR1 SGHNT and CDR2 YYREEE (reference sequence). CDR3 bases: TGTGCCAGCAGCTTGGACAGGTCGTATAATTCACCCCTCCACTTT. Its translation is CASSLDRSYNSPLHF. Full variable domain (outside the CDR3, taken from reference TRBV5-4 and TRBJ1-6): ETGVTQSPTHLIKTRGQQVTLRCSSQSGHNTVSWYQQALGQGPQFIFQYYREEENGRGNFPPRFSGLQFPNYSSELNVNALELDDSALYLCASSLDRSYNSPLHFGNGTRLTVT.

The gene calls are TRBV5-1 and TRBJ2-2, with 9 bases lining up with TRBD1. The CDR3 is 15 amino acids. Per the germline V gene, CDR1 is SGHRS and CDR2 is YFSETQ. The V segment lost 3 bases and the J segment 6 bases; nucleotides outside the gene matches: 6. This chain's CDR3 is CASSWGDREPGELFF. The CDR3 nucleotides read TGCGCCAGCAGCTGGGGGGACAGGGAACCCGGGGAGCTGTTTTTT.

The V call is TRBV11-2, the J call TRBJ1-1; no clear D gene. Germline CDR1 SGHAT, CDR2 FQNNGV. V was cut by 0 bases and J by 4 bases, with 15 bases left in between. This CDR3 has 16 amino acids. Here the CDR3 reads CASSLDLGSMGTEAFF. In nucleotides, the CDR3 is TGTGCCAGCAGCTTAGATCTCGGGTCTATGGGCACTGAAGCTTTCTTT. Using reference TRBV11-2 and TRBJ1-1 for the parts outside the CDR3, the full variable domain is EAGVAQSPRYKIIEKRQSVAFWCNPISGHATLYWYQQILGQGPKLLIQFQNNGVVDDSQLPKDRFSAERLKGVDSTLKIQPAKLEDSAVYLCASSLDLGSMGTEAFFGQGTRLTVV.

The chain joins TRBV20-1 to TRBJ2-1; D is ambiguous. CDR3 length equals 14 residues. Between the trimmed V and J ends, which lost 3 bases and 4 bases, there was a span of 13 bases. Per the germline V gene, CDR1 is DFQATT and CDR2 is SNEGSKA (reference sequence). DNA of the CDR3: TGCAGTGCTAGTCTTCGCGCTAGATACAATGAGCAGTTCTTC. Protein product: CSASLRARYNEQFF.

V and J are TRBV2 and TRBJ1-4; 7 nucleotides line up with TRBD1. Germline values: CDR1 SNHLY, CDR2 FYNNEI. Unmatched junction bases numbered 12, after V lost 3 bases and J lost 8 bases. The CDR3 loop spans 16 amino acids. This CDR3 is CASSDVQGLNREKLFF. In DNA, the CDR3 is TGTGCCAGCAGTGACGTACAGGGGCTAAATCGGGAAAAACTGTTTTTT.

The V and J genes are TRBV6-1 and TRBJ2-3; TRBD2 aligns across 8 bases. Germline V lookup: CDR1 MNHNS, CDR2 SASEGT. Trimming at V came to 0 bases and at J to 2 bases, leaving 10 bases not matched to a gene. The CDR3 consists of 18 residues. The CDR3 sequence: CASSEAVWERGYTDTQYF. The DNA for the CDR3 is TGTGCCAGCAGTGAAGCTGTTTGGGAGCGGGGGTACACAGATACGCAGTATTTT.

A single count supports this clone. This rearrangement joins TRBV7-2 to TRBJ2-7; D perhaps matches TRBD2 (7 bases). Trimming pared 4 bases from V and 5 bases from J, leaving 15 bases between. In germline, CDR1 is SGHTA, CDR2 FQGNSA. This CDR3 has 14 amino acids. Written as DNA, the CDR3 is TGTGCCAGCAGCTACTCCGGGGGGCGGAACGAGCAGTACTTC. As protein: CASSYSGGRNEQYF. Based on the CDR3 plus reference TRBV7-2 and TRBJ2-7, the full variable domain is GAGVSQSPSNKVTEKGKDVELRCDPISGHTALYWYRQSLGQGLEFLIYFQGNSAPDKSGLPSDRFSAERTGGSVSTLTIQRTQQEDSAVYLCASSYSGGRNEQYFGPGTRLTVT.

The chain is built from TRBV12-5 and TRBJ2-1; TRBD1 aligns across 9 bases. CDR1 and CDR2 from the germline V gene are LGHNT and FRNRAP. After removal of 7 bases from V and 4 bases from J, the junction contained 8 bases not matched to a gene. This CDR3 region has 15 residues. CDR3 bases: TGTGCTAGTGCCCGGAGACAGGGGGTTTACAATGAGCAGTTCTTC. This translates into CASARRQGVYNEQFF.